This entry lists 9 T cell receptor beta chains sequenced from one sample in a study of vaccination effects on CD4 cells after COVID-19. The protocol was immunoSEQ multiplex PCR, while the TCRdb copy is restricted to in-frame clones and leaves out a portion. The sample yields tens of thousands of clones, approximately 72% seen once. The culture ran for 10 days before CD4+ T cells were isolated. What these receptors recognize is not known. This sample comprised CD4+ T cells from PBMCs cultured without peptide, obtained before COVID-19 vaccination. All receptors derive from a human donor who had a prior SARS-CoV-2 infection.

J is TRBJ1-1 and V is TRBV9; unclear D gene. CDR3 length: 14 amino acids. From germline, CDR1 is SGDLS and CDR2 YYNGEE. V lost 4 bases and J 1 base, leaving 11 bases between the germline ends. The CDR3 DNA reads TGTGCCAGCAGCCCTCAAATCGGGAACACTGAAGCTTTCTTT. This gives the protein CASSPQIGNTEAFF.

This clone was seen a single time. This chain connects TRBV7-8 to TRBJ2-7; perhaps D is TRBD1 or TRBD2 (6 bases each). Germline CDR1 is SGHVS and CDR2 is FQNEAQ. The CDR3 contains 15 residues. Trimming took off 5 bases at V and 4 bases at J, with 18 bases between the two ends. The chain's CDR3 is CASSPVWGAGYEQYF. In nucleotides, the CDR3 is TGTGCCAGCAGCCCCGTATGGGGGGCCGGTTACGAGCAGTACTTC. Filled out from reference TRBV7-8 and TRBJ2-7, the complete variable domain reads GAGVSQSPRYKVAKRGQDVALRCDPISGHVSLFWYQQALGQGPEFLTYFQNEAQLDKSGLPSDRFFAERPEGSVSTLKIQRTQQEDSAVYLCASSPVWGAGYEQYFGPGTRLTVT.

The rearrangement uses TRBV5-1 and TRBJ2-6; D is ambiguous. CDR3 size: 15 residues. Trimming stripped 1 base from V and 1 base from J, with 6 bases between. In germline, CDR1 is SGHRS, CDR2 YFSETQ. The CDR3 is CASSLPTSGANVLTF. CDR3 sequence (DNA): TGCGCCAGCAGCTTGCCCACTTCTGGGGCCAACGTCCTGACTTTC.

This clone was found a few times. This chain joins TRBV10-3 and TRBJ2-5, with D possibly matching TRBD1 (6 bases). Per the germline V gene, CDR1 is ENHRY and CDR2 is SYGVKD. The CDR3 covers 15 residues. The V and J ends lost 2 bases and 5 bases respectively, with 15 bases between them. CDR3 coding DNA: TGTGCCATCAGTGAGGAGGGGGATAAGAAGGAGACCCAGTACTTC. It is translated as CAISEEGDKKETQYF.

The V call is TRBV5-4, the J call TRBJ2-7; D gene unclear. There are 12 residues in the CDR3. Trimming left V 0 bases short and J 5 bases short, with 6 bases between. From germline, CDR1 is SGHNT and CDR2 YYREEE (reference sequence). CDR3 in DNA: TGTGCCAGCAGCTTGGATCAGAACGAGCAGTACTTC. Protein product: CASSLDQNEQYF. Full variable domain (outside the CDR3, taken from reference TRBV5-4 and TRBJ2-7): ETGVTQSPTHLIKTRGQQVTLRCSSQSGHNTVSWYQQALGQGPQFIFQYYREEENGRGNFPPRFSGLQFPNYSSELNVNALELDDSALYLCASSLDQNEQYFGPGTRLTVT.

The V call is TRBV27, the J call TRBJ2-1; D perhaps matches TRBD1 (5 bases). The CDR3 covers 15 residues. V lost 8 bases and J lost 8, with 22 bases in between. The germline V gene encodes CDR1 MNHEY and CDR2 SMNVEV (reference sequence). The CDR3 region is CASLNLGLAGYEQFF. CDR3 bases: TGTGCCAGCCTAAATTTGGGGCTCGCCGGGTATGAGCAGTTCTTC.

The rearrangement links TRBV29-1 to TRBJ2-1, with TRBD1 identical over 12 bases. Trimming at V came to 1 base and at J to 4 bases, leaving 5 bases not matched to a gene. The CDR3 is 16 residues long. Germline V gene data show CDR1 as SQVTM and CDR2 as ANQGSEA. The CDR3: CSVEGGTGGEYNEQFF. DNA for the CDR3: TGCAGCGTTGAAGGGGGGACAGGGGGCGAATACAATGAGCAGTTCTTC.

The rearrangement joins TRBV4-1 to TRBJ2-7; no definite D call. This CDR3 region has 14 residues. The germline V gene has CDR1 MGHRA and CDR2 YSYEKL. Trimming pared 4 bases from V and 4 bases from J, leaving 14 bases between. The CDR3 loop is CASSPRLWAYEQYF. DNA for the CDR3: TGCGCCAGCAGCCCCCGGTTATGGGCGTACGAGCAGTACTTC.

CDR3 amino acids: CASSLQQGWSEAFF. In DNA form, the CDR3 reads TGTGCCAGCAGCCTCCAACAGGGCTGGTCTGAAGCTTTCTTT. The chain recombines TRBV7-9 with TRBJ1-1; D is perhaps TRBD1 (6 bases). Germline V lookup: CDR1 SEHNR, CDR2 FQNEAQ (reference sequence). V shed 5 bases and J shed 6 bases, with 16 bases lying between them. CDR3 length equals 14 residues.